Listed below are T cell receptor beta chains from one sample, sequenced in a study of a mutant IDH1 vaccine in newly diagnosed glioma. The repertoire was sequenced with immunoSEQ multiplex PCR; TCRdb's copy has only in-frame clones and lacks some. In the table there are 70,000 to 95,000 clones, almost 85% of which are singletons. Sequenced material: PBMCs, taken from a glioma patient treated with radiotherapy, temozolomide or both. These TCRs come from a man between 40 and 49 years old with glioma. Some clones in this sample may be carry-over from other donors' samples. The CDR3 runs from the conserved cysteine through the conserved F or W. D genes are given only for firm matches. Rows may omit the clone size; those that give it use once, few, many or a size class.

d_call: .
clone_size: .
v_call: TRBV10-3
j_call: TRBJ1-6
cdr3_nt: TGTGCCATCAGGGGGGTCCAAGATTCACCCCTCCACTTT
cdr3_aa: CAIRGVQDSPLHF

d_call: .
clone_size: .
v_call: TRBV6-5
j_call: TRBJ1-6
cdr3_nt: TGTGCCAGCACCCGGGGTGCCGGCTATAATTCACCCCTCCACTTT
cdr3_aa: CASTRGAGYNSPLHF

d_call: .
clone_size: .
v_call: TRBV6-5
j_call: TRBJ1-3
cdr3_nt: TGTGCCAGCACCCGGGGTGACTCTGGAAACACCATATATTTT
cdr3_aa: CASTRGDSGNTIYF

d_call: TRBD2
clone_size: .
v_call: TRBV2
j_call: TRBJ2-7
cdr3_nt: TGTGCCAGCAGGCGCGGGGGGCCTAACCACGAGCAGTACTTC
cdr3_aa: CASRRGGPNHEQYF

d_call: .
clone_size: .
v_call: TRBV11-2
j_call: TRBJ1-6
cdr3_nt: TGTGCCAGCAGCATGACTCAGGGCCTTAGTTCACCCCTCCACTTT
cdr3_aa: CASSMTQGLSSPLHF

d_call: .
clone_size: .
v_call: TRBV13
j_call: TRBJ2-2
cdr3_nt: TGTGCCAGCAGCGGAGGGGCCGGGGAGCTGTTTTTT
cdr3_aa: CASSGGAGELFF

d_call: .
clone_size: few
v_call: TRBV4-2
j_call: TRBJ1-4
cdr3_nt: TGTGCCAGCAGCCAAGAACCGGAAAAACTGTTTTTT
cdr3_aa: CASSQEPEKLFF

d_call: .
clone_size: .
v_call: TRBV6-1
j_call: TRBJ2-2
cdr3_nt: TGTGCCAGCAGAGTAGGCGTGAACACCGGGGAGCTGTTTTTT
cdr3_aa: CASRVGVNTGELFF

d_call: .
clone_size: .
v_call: TRBV7-8
j_call: TRBJ2-1
cdr3_nt: TGTGCCAGCAGCTTAGGGCCGCAGGGCTACAATGAGCAGTTCTTC
cdr3_aa: CASSLGPQGYNEQFF

d_call: .
clone_size: .
v_call: TRBV2
j_call: TRBJ2-2
cdr3_nt: TGTGCCAGCAGTGACCAGGAGGCCGGGGAGCTGTTTTTT
cdr3_aa: CASSDQEAGELFF

d_call: .
clone_size: .
v_call: TRBV13
j_call: TRBJ2-7
cdr3_nt: TGTGCCAGCAGCCGAGTAGTGGGTACCCCCTACGAGCAGTACTTC
cdr3_aa: CASSRVVGTPYEQYF

d_call: .
clone_size: .
v_call: TRBV29-1
j_call: TRBJ1-1
cdr3_nt: TGCAGCGTTGAGAAGGGGAACACTGAAGCTTTCTTT
cdr3_aa: CSVEKGNTEAFF

d_call: .
clone_size: .
v_call: TRBV18
j_call: TRBJ1-1
cdr3_nt: TGTGCCAGCTCACGGGGGAACACTGAAGCTTTCTTT
cdr3_aa: CASSRGNTEAFF

d_call: .
clone_size: .
v_call: TRBV4-2
j_call: TRBJ1-5
cdr3_nt: TGTGCCAGCAGCCAAGATCCCCAACAGCCCCAGCATTTT
cdr3_aa: CASSQDPQQPQHF

d_call: TRBD1
clone_size: .
v_call: TRBV2
j_call: TRBJ1-4
cdr3_nt: TGTGCCAGCACTGATGGGACAGGTCCCGAAAAACTGTTTTTT
cdr3_aa: CASTDGTGPEKLFF

d_call: .
clone_size: .
v_call: TRBV19
j_call: TRBJ1-1
cdr3_nt: TGTGCCAGTAGTCCGCGTTTAGGGGGTATGAACACTGAAGCTTTCTTT
cdr3_aa: CASSPRLGGMNTEAFF

d_call: TRBD2
clone_size: once
v_call: TRBV5-6
j_call: TRBJ2-3
cdr3_nt: TGTGCCAGCAGCTTGGAAACACTAGCGGGGGCGACCACAGATACGCAGTATTTT
cdr3_aa: CASSLETLAGATTDTQYF

d_call: TRBD1
clone_size: .
v_call: TRBV7-2
j_call: TRBJ2-7
cdr3_nt: TGTGCCAGCAGCTTAGCTGGCAGGGGGCCTCACGAGCAGTACTTC
cdr3_aa: CASSLAGRGPHEQYF

d_call: TRBD2
clone_size: .
v_call: TRBV6-1
j_call: TRBJ2-1
cdr3_nt: TGTGCCAGCAGTGAAGATCCTAGCGGGGTACAAGGTGAGCAGTTCTTC
cdr3_aa: CASSEDPSGVQGEQFF

d_call: TRBD2
clone_size: .
v_call: TRBV2
j_call: TRBJ2-7
cdr3_nt: TGTGCCAGCAAGACTAGCGGGGGCTACGAGCAGTACTTC
cdr3_aa: CASKTSGGYEQYF

d_call: TRBD1
clone_size: .
v_call: TRBV5-6
j_call: TRBJ1-6
cdr3_nt: TGTGCCAGCAGCTTACGGGGACAGGCCTATAATTCACCCCTCCACTTT
cdr3_aa: CASSLRGQAYNSPLHF

d_call: .
clone_size: .
v_call: TRBV5-6
j_call: TRBJ1-5
cdr3_nt: TGTGCCAGCAACCTCTTTAGTGTTAGCAATCAGCCCCAGCATTTT
cdr3_aa: CASNLFSVSNQPQHF

d_call: .
clone_size: .
v_call: TRBV10-3
j_call: TRBJ1-3
cdr3_nt: TGTGCCATCAGTGATATGGCGGCCGCCTCTGGAAACACCATATATTTT
cdr3_aa: CAISDMAAASGNTIYF

d_call: .
clone_size: .
v_call: TRBV19
j_call: TRBJ2-5
cdr3_nt: TGTGCCAGTAGTATTGGGCAGGGCTCCCAAGAGACCCAGTACTTC
cdr3_aa: CASSIGQGSQETQYF

d_call: TRBD1
clone_size: .
v_call: TRBV6-5
j_call: TRBJ2-7
cdr3_nt: TGTGCCAGCAGTTTGGACAGGCCGGTTTTACCCTACGAGCAGTACTTC
cdr3_aa: CASSLDRPVLPYEQYF

d_call: .
clone_size: .
v_call: TRBV10-2
j_call: TRBJ1-1
cdr3_nt: TGCGCCAGCAGTGCTGGGGTGAACACTGAAGCTTTCTTT
cdr3_aa: CASSAGVNTEAFF

d_call: .
clone_size: .
v_call: TRBV20-1
j_call: TRBJ2-7
cdr3_nt: TGCAGTGCAACGAGGGCATCTCTGCAGTACTTC
cdr3_aa: CSATRASLQYF

d_call: TRBD2
clone_size: .
v_call: TRBV19
j_call: TRBJ2-3
cdr3_nt: TGTGCCAGTAGTAGGGGACTAGCGGGGATGGATACGCAGTATTTT
cdr3_aa: CASSRGLAGMDTQYF

d_call: .
clone_size: .
v_call: TRBV9
j_call: TRBJ1-2
cdr3_nt: TGTGCCAGCAGCGTAGACTGGGCGAGTGGCTACACCTTC
cdr3_aa: CASSVDWASGYTF

d_call: .
clone_size: few
v_call: TRBV7-8
j_call: TRBJ1-2
cdr3_nt: TGTGCCAGCAGCTTGGGGAACTCCCTCTATGGCTACACCTTC
cdr3_aa: CASSLGNSLYGYTF